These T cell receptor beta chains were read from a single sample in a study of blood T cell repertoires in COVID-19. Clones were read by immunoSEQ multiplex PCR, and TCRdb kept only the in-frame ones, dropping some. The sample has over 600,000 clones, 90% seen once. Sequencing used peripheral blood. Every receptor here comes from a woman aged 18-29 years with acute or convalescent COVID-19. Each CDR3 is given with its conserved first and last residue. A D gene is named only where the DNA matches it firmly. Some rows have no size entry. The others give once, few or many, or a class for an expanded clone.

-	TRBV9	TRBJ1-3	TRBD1	TGTGCCAGCAGCTCGCGGACAGGGGGGACTGGAAACACCATATATTTT	CASSSRTGGTGNTIYF
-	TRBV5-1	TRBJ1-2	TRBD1	TGCGCCAGCAGCTTCAGGGGGCGAGACTATGGCTACACCTTC	CASSFRGRDYGYTF
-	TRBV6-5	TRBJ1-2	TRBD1	TGTGCCAGCAGTTACTCGACAGGGTTCTATGGCTACACCTTC	CASSYSTGFYGYTF
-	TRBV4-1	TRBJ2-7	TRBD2	TGCGCCAGCAGCCAAGTCGAGGGACTAGCGGGGGGCGACTACGAGCAGTACTTC	CASSQVEGLAGGDYEQYF
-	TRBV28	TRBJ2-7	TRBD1	TGTGCCAGCAGGGGACAGGGCGGGTCCTACGAGCAGTACTTC	CASRGQGGSYEQYF
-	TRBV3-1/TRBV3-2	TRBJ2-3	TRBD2	TGTGCCAGCAGCCAAGAAGCGGCGGGGGGGCCCGGAGATACGCAGTATTTT	CASSQEAAGGPGDTQYF
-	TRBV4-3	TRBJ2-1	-	TGCGCCAGCAGCCAAGATTCCGTCTCCGGGACACAGCAGTTCTTC	CASSQDSVSGTQQFF
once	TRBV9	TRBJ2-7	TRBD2	TGTGCCAGCAGCGGGACTAGCGTCTCCTACGAGCAGTACTTC	CASSGTSVSYEQYF
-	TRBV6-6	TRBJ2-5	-	TGTGCCAGCAGTCAGTCAACCGGGACTGCGTTTTCTGAGACCCAGTACTTC	CASSQSTGTAFSETQYF
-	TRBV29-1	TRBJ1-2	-	TGCAGCGTTGAAGGACGACAGTCCTATGGCTACACCTTC	CSVEGRQSYGYTF
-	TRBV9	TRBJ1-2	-	TGTGCCAGCAGCGTAGGGTCAGGGGCGGGCTATGGCTACACCTTC	CASSVGSGAGYGYTF
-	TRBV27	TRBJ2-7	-	TGTGCCAGCAGTTTAAAGGGACTGAGCTCCTACGAGCAGTACTTC	CASSLKGLSSYEQYF
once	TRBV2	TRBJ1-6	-	TGTGCCAGCAGTGAAGGGGTAGCTTTTAATTCACCCCTCCACTTT	CASSEGVAFNSPLHF
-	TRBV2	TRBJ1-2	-	TGTGCCAGCAGTGGTCGGGGGATGGGATATGGCTACACCTTC	CASSGRGMGYGYTF
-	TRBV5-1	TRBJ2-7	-	TGCGCCAGCGCAACAGGGACCTCCTACGAGCAGTACTTC	CASATGTSYEQYF
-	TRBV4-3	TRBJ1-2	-	TGCGCCAGCAGCCAAGATTGGGGCACGGAACAGTCTAACTATGGCTACACCTTC	CASSQDWGTEQSNYGYTF
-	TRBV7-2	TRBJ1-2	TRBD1	TGTGCCAGCAGCTTAGCTGGACAGGGGATAGGCTACACCTTC	CASSLAGQGIGYTF
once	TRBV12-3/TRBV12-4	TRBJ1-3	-	TGTGCCAGCAGTTCTAGGAACACCATATATTTT	CASSSRNTIYF
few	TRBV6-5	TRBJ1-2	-	TGTGCCAGCGACCTACCGACAGTCTATGGCTACACCTTC	CASDLPTVYGYTF
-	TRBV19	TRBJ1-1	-	TGTGCCAGTAGTCTATCGGGGGGGAACACTGAAGCTTTCTTT	CASSLSGGNTEAFF
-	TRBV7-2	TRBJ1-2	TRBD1	TGTGCCAGCAGCTCGCAGACAGGGCCCTATGGCTACACCTTC	CASSSQTGPYGYTF
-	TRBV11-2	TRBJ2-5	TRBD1	TGTGCCAGCACCCCCCCCGGGACAGGGGGCCAAGAGACCCAGTACTTC	CASTPPGTGGQETQYF
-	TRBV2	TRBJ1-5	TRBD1	TGTGCCAGCAGGGGACAGGTCAATCAGCCCCAGCATTTT	CASRGQVNQPQHF
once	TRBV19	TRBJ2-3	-	TGTGCCAGTAGTATAGAAGCAGGACGGAGAGGGACGCAGTATTTT	CASSIEAGRRGTQYF
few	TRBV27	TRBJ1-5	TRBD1	TGTGCCAGCAGAAGAGGGACAGAAAGCAATCAGCCCCAGCATTTT	CASRRGTESNQPQHF
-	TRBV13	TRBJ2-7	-	TGTGCCAGCAGCCGATGGGGGGACGGGGTAAGGGAGCAGTACTTC	CASSRWGDGVREQYF
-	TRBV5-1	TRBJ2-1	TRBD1	TGCGCCAGCACCCCGGCCGACAGGGTCCCCGAGCAGTTCTTC	CASTPADRVPEQFF
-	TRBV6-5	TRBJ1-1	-	TGTGCCAGCAGTTACTCGACAGAAAACACTGAAGCTTTCTTT	CASSYSTENTEAFF
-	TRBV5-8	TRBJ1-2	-	TGTGCCAGCAGCTTGGAGGCCGGAGCCTGGAGTGGCTACACCTTC	CASSLEAGAWSGYTF
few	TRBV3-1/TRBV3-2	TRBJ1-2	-	TGTGCCAGCAGCCCCCGGGGGTCAGGGTATGGCTACACCTTC	CASSPRGSGYGYTF
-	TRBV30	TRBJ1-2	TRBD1	TGTGCCTGGAGTGGGCCGGGACAGGGCTATGGCTACACCTTC	CAWSGPGQGYGYTF
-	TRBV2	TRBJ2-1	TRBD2	TGTGCCAGCAGTGGAGCGGGGGGACCCCTGAATGAGCAGTTCTTC	CASSGAGGPLNEQFF
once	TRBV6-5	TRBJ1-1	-	TGTGCCAGCAGTTGGGCACCCGACAGTCCTAACACTGAAGCTTTCTTT	CASSWAPDSPNTEAFF
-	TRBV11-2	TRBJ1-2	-	TGTGCCAGCAGCCCTACAGGGTTCTATGGCTACACCTTC	CASSPTGFYGYTF
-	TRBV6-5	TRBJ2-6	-	TGTGCCAGCAGCGTGGAGTCTGGGGCCAACGTCCTGACTTTC	CASSVESGANVLTF
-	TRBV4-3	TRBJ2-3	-	TGCGCCAGCAGCCAAGGGGGGGGACATAGAACAGATACGCAGTATTTT	CASSQGGGHRTDTQYF
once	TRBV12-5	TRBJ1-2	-	TGTGCTAGTGGTTTGGTCCTACAGGTTCCGACGGGCGGCTACACCTTC	CASGLVLQVPTGGYTF
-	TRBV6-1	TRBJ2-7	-	TGTGCCAGCAGTGAGACACAGGGCTACGAGCAGTACTTC	CASSETQGYEQYF
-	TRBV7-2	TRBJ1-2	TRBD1	TGTGCCAGCAGCTTCCGGACAGGGGATGGCTACACCTTC	CASSFRTGDGYTF
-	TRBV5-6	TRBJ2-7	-	TGTGCCAGCAGCTTGGGGTCGGCCCGGGGAGAGCAGTACTTC	CASSLGSARGEQYF
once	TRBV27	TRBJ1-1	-	TGTGCCAGCAGTTCGACAGCTACTACTAACACTGAAGCTTTCTTT	CASSSTATTNTEAFF
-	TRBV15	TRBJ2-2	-	TGTGCCACCAGCGAAAGAAAGGGGTTCGGGGAGCTGTTTTTT	CATSERKGFGELFF
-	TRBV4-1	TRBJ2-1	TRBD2	TGCGCCAGCAGCCGGGGACTAGCGGGTCGGAGCTCCTACAATGAGCAGTTCTTC	CASSRGLAGRSSYNEQFF
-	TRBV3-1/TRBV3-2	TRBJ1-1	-	TGTGCCAGCAGCCAAGATCAAACAGGGACCCTGACCATGAACACTGAAGCTTTCTTT	CASSQDQTGTLTMNTEAFF
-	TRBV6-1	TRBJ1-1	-	TGTGCCAGCAGTGAGGGACAAAGGCGGTTCTTT	CASSEGQRRFF